Listed here are 22 T cell receptor beta chains from one sample, sequenced in a study of long-term antiretroviral therapy in people with HIV. Assay version v3.0 of immunoSEQ was used, and it was run at survey level. The table came from immunoSEQ multiplex PCR; TCRdb's copy has only in-frame clones and leaves some out. The sample has around 15,000 clones, around 89% seen once. Specimen: unsorted PBMCs, collected 0.7 years before starting antiretroviral therapy. Receptors originate from a man between 50 and 59 years old with HIV.

The chain carries TRBV6-7 and TRBJ2-3; 12 bases fit TRBD2. TRBV6-7 is given ORF status, its function remaining uncertain. With 2 bases clipped from V and 3 bases from J, the junction kept 0 bases outside the gene matches. CDR3 size: 15 residues. The CDR3 loop is CASSYGTSGTDTQYF. CDR3 sequence (DNA): TGTGCCAGCAGTTACGGGACTAGCGGGACAGATACGCAGTATTTT.

The chain combines TRBV6-6 with TRBJ2-7; tentative D call: TRBD1 (5 bases). Germline CDR1 MNHNY, CDR2 SVGAGI (reference sequence). V gave up 0 bases and J gave up 0 bases, with 9 bases separating them. The CDR3 extends over 15 amino acids. CDR3 sequence reads: CASSYSTDSSYEQYF. The CDR3 DNA is TGTGCCAGCAGTTACTCTACAGACAGCTCCTACGAGCAGTACTTC.

The V call is TRBV5-4, the J call TRBJ1-2; D is ambiguous. CDR1 and CDR2 (germline): SGHNT, YYREEE (reference sequence). The V gene lost 4 bases and the J gene lost 8 bases, with 21 bases spanning the gap. The CDR3 has 15 residues. The CDR3 spells CASSTPLGKSYGYTF. CDR3 bases: TGTGCCAGCAGCACCCCCCTAGGAAAAAGTTACGGCTACACCTTC.

The count of this clone is one. The V gene is TRBV6-6, the J gene TRBJ2-1; TRBD2 agrees at 7 bases. The CDR3 has 14 residues. The germline V gene has CDR1 MNHNY and CDR2 SVGAGI (reference sequence). Trimming took 5 bases from V and 14 from J; bases not matched to a gene: 15. The CDR3: CASSPGGSGPIEFF. The CDR3 bases are TGTGCCAGCAGTCCCGGGGGGTCGGGGCCGATCGAGTTCTTC.

CDR3 residues: CASSFPPPNQPQHF. In DNA form, the CDR3 reads TGTGCCAGCAGTTTCCCTCCCCCGAATCAGCCCCAGCATTTT. This chain connects TRBV28 to TRBJ1-5, with no clear D. The CDR3 runs to 14 residues. Trimming removed 3 bases from V and 4 bases from J, with 10 bases in between. CDR1 is MDHEN and CDR2 is SYDVKM in the germline V gene.

The chain uses TRBV11-3 and TRBJ2-3, with D perhaps matching TRBD2 (5 bases). With 0 bases removed from V and 4 bases from J, the gap between germline ends came to 5 bases. This CDR3 contains 13 residues. The germline V gene encodes CDR1 SGHNT and CDR2 YENEEA. The DNA of the CDR3 is TGTGCCAGCAGCTTAGAAGCGGCAGATACGCAGTATTTT. Residues: CASSLEAADTQYF.

The rearrangement links TRBV6-1 to TRBJ2-5; 7 bases match TRBD1. CDR3 length equals 14 residues. Per the germline V gene, CDR1 is MNHNS and CDR2 is SASEGT. The V and J ends lost 5 bases and 2 bases, in that order; junction bases with no gene match: 5. In DNA, the CDR3 is TGTGCCAGCAGTCCGGGACAGAAACAAGAGACCCAGTACTTC. It is translated as CASSPGQKQETQYF.

The genes are TRBV5-1 and TRBJ1-4, with 8 nucleotides matching TRBD1. J lost 7 bases, V lost 2 bases, and 16 bases had no gene match. The length of the CDR3 is 18 residues. Germline lookup yields CDR1 SGHRS and CDR2 YFSETQ. The CDR3 DNA is TGCGCCAGCAGCTTCACAGGTGGACAGGGACTTGTAGGTGAAAAACTGTTTTTT. Translating it yields CASSFTGGQGLVGEKLFF.

The rearrangement links TRBV5-1 to TRBJ1-1; a weak D match, TRBD1 (5 bases). The length of the CDR3 is 14 residues. The V gene lost 2 bases and the J gene lost 2 bases, with 10 bases spanning the gap. Germline CDR1 and CDR2: SGHRS and YFSETQ. Written as DNA, the CDR3 is TGCGCCAGCAGCTTCGGAGGGACCAACACTGAAGCTTTCTTT. Translation: CASSFGGTNTEAFF.

The V gene is TRBV5-1, the J gene TRBJ2-1; D is unclear. Germline loops: CDR1 SGHRS, CDR2 YFSETQ. V dropped 0 bases and J dropped 1 base, with 8 bases sitting between them. CDR3 length equals 15 residues. CDR3 coding DNA: TGCGCCAGCAGCTTGGCACCGAGATCCTACAATGAGCAGTTCTTC. Translated: CASSLAPRSYNEQFF.

The chain joins TRBV20-1 to TRBJ2-7, with D perhaps matching TRBD1 (6 bases). With 1 base removed from V and 8 bases from J, the gap between germline ends came to 9 bases. The CDR3 runs 11 residues. Germline CDR1 and CDR2: DFQATT and SNEGSKA (reference sequence). CDR3 coding DNA: TGCAGTGCTAGAGGGGGGCGGCAGCAGTACTTC. As protein: CSARGGRQQYF.

The V call is TRBV5-1, the J call TRBJ1-5; D gene unclear. The CDR3 has 13 amino acids. V gave up 2 bases and J gave up 5 bases, with 8 bases separating them. Germline CDR1 and CDR2: SGHRS and YFSETQ. The CDR3 spells CASSLGGDQPQHF. The DNA of the CDR3 is TGCGCCAGCAGCTTAGGCGGGGATCAGCCCCAGCATTTT.

The gene calls are TRBV5-1 and TRBJ2-1; D remains unclear. Germline V lookup: CDR1 SGHRS, CDR2 YFSETQ. The CDR3 spans 14 residues. V lost 4 bases and J 1 base, leaving 9 bases between the germline ends. As DNA, the CDR3 is TGCGCCAGCAGCCCCCCCCAATCCTACAATGAGCAGTTCTTC. This translates into CASSPPQSYNEQFF.

CDR3 in DNA: TGTGCCAGCAGCAGAACTAGCCGAGATGAGCAGTTCTTC. Encoded protein: CASSRTSRDEQFF. This chain links TRBV9 with TRBJ2-1, with a possible D match to TRBD2 (6 bases). Germline V CDR1 and CDR2: SGDLS, YYNGEE. The CDR3 contains 13 residues. V was cut by 4 bases and J by 8 bases, with 13 bases left in between.

This clone was counted once. The CDR3 nucleotides are TGTGCCAGTGGCGGGACAGGGGGTTCCTATGGCTACACCTTC. Protein: CASGGTGGSYGYTF. The V call is TRBV2, the J call TRBJ1-2; the match to TRBD1 covers 11 bases. The CDR3 extends over 14 amino acids. The V segment lost 9 bases and the J segment 4 bases; nucleotides outside the gene matches: 7. Germline lookup yields CDR1 SNHLY and CDR2 FYNNEI.

The rearrangement uses TRBV7-3 and TRBJ2-7, with D maybe TRBD1 (6 bases). Trimming removed 2 bases from V and 3 bases from J, with 14 bases in between. CDR1 and CDR2 from the germline V gene are SGHTA and FQGTGA. CDR3 length: 15 amino acids. The DNA of the CDR3 is TGTGCCAGCAGCTTAGGTTCAGGACAGAGCTACGAGCAGTACTTC. Protein sequence: CASSLGSGQSYEQYF.

CDR3 sequence reads: CASRRQGFNQPQHF. The CDR3 DNA follows: TGTGCCAGCAGGCGACAGGGTTTCAATCAGCCCCAGCATTTT. The gene calls are TRBV6-5 and TRBJ1-5; TRBD1 aligns across 7 bases. CDR3 length: 14 residues. Per the germline V gene, CDR1 is MNHEY and CDR2 is SVGAGI. V lost 6 bases to trimming and J lost 3 bases; unmatched junction nucleotides: 5.

The V gene is TRBV7-9, the J gene TRBJ2-1; tentatively, D is TRBD1 (6 bases). Germline lookup yields CDR1 SEHNR and CDR2 FQNEAQ (reference sequence). The length of the CDR3 is 13 residues. Deletions cut 1 base from V and 6 bases from J, with 7 bases between. CDR3 nucleotide sequence: TGTGCCAGCAGCTTAGGGGACACCAATGAGCAGTTCTTC. Translating it yields CASSLGDTNEQFF.

The chain uses TRBV7-8 and TRBJ1-5; possible D gene TRBD1, 5 bases. Trimming took 5 bases from V and 0 from J, leaving 11 bases between them. The CDR3 length is 15 residues. CDR1 is SGHVS, CDR2 FQNEAQ, per germline. CDR3 sequence: CASSLRGNSNQPQHF. The CDR3 coding sequence is TGTGCCAGCAGCCTAAGGGGAAATAGCAATCAGCCCCAGCATTTT.

The genes are TRBV7-2 and TRBJ1-6; a possible D gene is TRBD1 (5 bases). The CDR3 is 15 amino acids. The germline CDR1 and CDR2 sequences are SGHTA and FQGNSA. V shed 1 base and J shed 5 bases, with 9 bases lying between them. CDR3 nucleotides: TGTGCCAGCAGCTTAGGGGGCGGAGATAATTCACCCCTCCACTTT. It yields the protein CASSLGGGDNSPLHF.

The chain links TRBV15 to TRBJ1-5; D is ambiguous. Germline CDR1 reads LNHNV; CDR2 reads YYDKDF (reference sequence). V gave up 0 bases and J gave up 7 bases, with 16 bases separating them. The CDR3 is 16 amino acids. The chain's CDR3 is CATSRDGVIGNQPQHF. The CDR3 bases are TGTGCCACCAGCAGAGATGGGGTCATTGGGAACCAGCCCCAGCATTTT. Full variable domain (missing parts from reference TRBV15 and TRBJ1-5): DAMVIQNPRYQVTQFGKPVTLSCSQTLNHNVMYWYQQKSSQAPKLLFHYYDKDFNNEADTPDNFQSRRPNTSFCFLDIRSPGLGDTAMYLCATSRDGVIGNQPQHFGDGTRLSIL.

The chain has TRBV19 and TRBJ1-5, with unresolved D. CDR1 and CDR2 from the germline V gene are LNHDA and SQIVND (reference sequence). V was shortened by 5 bases and J by 7 bases, with 12 bases between the two germline ends. The CDR3 runs to 13 residues. In nucleotides, the CDR3 is TGTGCCAGTAGTGGGGTCTTTCAACAGCCCCAGCATTTT. It codes for CASSGVFQQPQHF.